This T cell receptor beta chain was documented in a study of shared clonotypes between healthy human individuals. This CDR3 has 15 amino acids. The J segment lost 11 bases and the V segment lost 2 bases, leaving 14 bases of the junction unmatched. In germline, CDR1 is MNHNY, CDR2 SVGAGI (reference sequence). Only in-frame clones appear in the TCRdb table, and some are missing; sequencing was by immunoSEQ multiplex PCR. The sample lists 550,000 to 750,000 clones, about 90% occurring once. Positive CCR7 selection of CD45RO-negative cells yielded the naive CD8 cells, and terminally differentiated effector memory CD45RA+ cells were excluded.

The chain uses TRBV6-6 and TRBJ1-2, with 7 bases that match TRBD1. The sequencing input was naive CD8+ T cells sorted from blood. This receptor was identified in a man between 25 and 39 years old in good health. The DNA for the CDR3 is TGTGCCAGCAGTTACACCCACTCAACAGGGGCGGTGTACACCTTC. Translation: CASSYTHSTGAVYTF.